The present TCR beta chain was sequenced within a study of metastatic and nonmetastatic thyroid tumors. Study-wide points: For both blood and tumor, malignant thyroid tumors reportedly showed significantly higher TCR beta diversity than benign nodules did.

Note on this clone: Its antigen is unidentified.

Thyroid surgery was performed in patients who had received no treatment beforehand. Under the authors' procedure: Between-group CDR3 differences, defined by clinicopathological status, yielded a distant-metastasis classifier for papillary thyroid cancer. TCRdb re-called clones via MiXCR from the PCR reads. The V and J calls, along with clone size, are taken from TCRdb and not from the paper's own processing. The sample includes 35,000 to 50,000 clones, 24% of them seen just once. The V gene end was trimmed by 3 bases and the J gene end by 3 bases; junction bases not matched to a gene: 7. CDR1 and CDR2 (germline): SGHAT, FQNNGV. CDR3 length: 16 amino acids.

The TCR originated in a female donor with papillary thyroid cancer or a benign thyroid nodule (not recorded which). Some clones in this sample may be carry-over from other donors' samples. V is TRBV11-2 and J is TRBJ1-2; 10 bases line up with TRBD1. Sequenced: tumor tissue. The CDR3 coding sequence is TGTGCCAGCAGCTTTAGACAGGGGGCTTCCCACTATGGCTACACCTTC. Protein: CASSFRQGASHYGYTF.